This T cell receptor (beta chain) was captured by sequencing in a study of T-cell memory formation after mild COVID-19. General study findings and limits: The CD4+ clones that contracted clustered mainly within CM and EM, and the CD8+ clones concentrated in EMRA.

TCRdb passed the 5' RACE reads through MiXCR, listing each CDR3 protein once. The sample lists 40,000 to 45,000 distinct CDR3 sequences; about a tenth were seen once. This clonotype was counted a few times. The antigen is not known. The V end was cut by 1 base, the J end by 6 bases, with 10 bases between. The CDR3 has 14 residues. Per the germline V gene, CDR1 is KGHDR and CDR2 is SFDVKD. The chain is built from TRBV24-1 and TRBJ2-3; tentative D call: TRBD2 (6 bases). Sequenced material: PBMCs or a T cell subset sorted from them (not recorded which). The origin of this receptor is an adult woman who had mild COVID-19 (a few samples of this study predate the infection). Cell type and time point are not known. The CDR3 DNA reads as TGTGCCACCAGTGATTTTGCGGGGTCGGATACGCAGTATTTT. Translation: CATSDFAGSDTQYF.